The 32 T cell receptor beta chains below come from one sample, sequenced in a study of T cells in Graves' hyperthyroidism and ophthalmopathy. Researchers took RNA transcripts and amplified the TCR beta CDR3 regions from them. HTBI primers were used for first-round RT-PCR of the TCR CDR3. From the multiplex PCR reads, TCRdb called clonotypes with MiXCR, one entry per CDR3 protein. The sample consists of 600,000 to 650,000 distinct CDR3 sequences, about a sixth of them appearing once. Sequencing was performed on blood. The receptors were sampled from a woman in her 30s with Graves' hyperthyroidism.

This clonotype was counted only a few times. V gene TRBV19 combines with J gene TRBJ1-2; D call uncertain. The CDR3 runs 14 residues. The germline CDR1 and CDR2 sequences are LNHDA and SQIVND (reference sequence). Trimming pared 5 bases from V and 7 bases from J, leaving 17 bases between. DNA of the CDR3: TGTGCCAGTAGTCTCCGGACGGGGTTTGGTGGCTACACCTTC. Encoded protein: CASSLRTGFGGYTF.

This clonotype has at least ten counts. The chain joins TRBV12-3 or TRBV12-4 to TRBJ1-3, with D unresolved. Trimming left V 5 bases short and J 2 bases short, with 7 bases between. This CDR3 has 13 residues. The CDR3 sequence: CASSGEAGNTIYF. DNA of the CDR3: TGTGCCAGCAGTGGGGAAGCTGGAAACACCATATATTTT.

Concerning this clonotype itself: One base away lies a much larger clone, so this may be a sequencing read error. The genes are TRBV11-2 and TRBJ2-5, with 10 bases aligning to TRBD1. The V gene's germline CDR1 is SGHAT and CDR2 FQNNGV. There are 15 residues in the CDR3. The DNA for the CDR3 is TGTACCAGCAGCTTTTATGGGACAGGGGAGGAGACCCAGTACTTC. Residues: CTSSFYGTGEETQYF.

This clonotype came up a few times. The gene calls are TRBV7-8 and TRBJ1-6; 7 bases map to TRBD1. The CDR3 is made up of 15 amino acids. V shed 5 bases and J 6 bases; nucleotides not matched to a gene: 7. CDR1 and CDR2 from the germline V gene are SGHVS and FQNEAQ. CDR3 in DNA: TGTGCCAGCAGCAGAGCCGGGACAGTTAATTCACCCCTCCACTTT. The encoded protein is CASSRAGTVNSPLHF. Full variable domain (remainder filled in from reference TRBV7-8 and TRBJ1-6): GAGVSQSPRYKVAKRGQDVALRCDPISGHVSLFWYQQALGQGPEFLTYFQNEAQLDKSGLPSDRFFAERPEGSVSTLKIQRTQQEDSAVYLCASSRAGTVNSPLHFGNGTRLTVT.

This clonotype has a handful of counts. CDR3 bases: TGTGCCAGCAGCTTGGCCCTCAGGGGGCATTCCTACGAGCAGTACTTC. Translated: CASSLALRGHSYEQYF. V gene TRBV11-2 combines with J gene TRBJ2-7, with TRBD1 matching over 8 bases. The V gene end was trimmed by 3 bases and the J gene end by 1 base; junction bases not matched to a gene: 8. The germline V gene encodes CDR1 SGHAT and CDR2 FQNNGV. The CDR3 is made up of 16 amino acids.

This clonotype was observed a few times. J is TRBJ2-2 and V is TRBV11-2; weak D call: TRBD2 (7 bases). Per germline, CDR1 SGHAT and CDR2 FQNNGV. V dropped 2 bases and J dropped 3 bases, with 13 bases sitting between them. This CDR3 comprises 16 residues. The DNA for the CDR3 is TGTGCCAGCAGCTTAAGGGGGGGGAGGGACACCGGGGAGCTGTTTTTT. This codes for CASSLRGGRDTGELFF.

This clonotype was detected a few times. This chain uses TRBV19 with TRBJ2-2; perhaps D is TRBD1 or TRBD2 (6 bases each). Trimming took 3 bases from V and 6 from J, leaving 11 bases between them. Germline V gene data show CDR1 as LNHDA and CDR2 as SQIVND (reference sequence). The CDR3 runs to 14 residues. CDR3 sequence reads: CASSIYREAGELFF. The CDR3 nucleotides read TGTGCCAGTAGTATCTACAGGGAGGCCGGGGAGCTGTTTTTT.

This clonotype was counted many times. The chain is built from TRBV20-1 and TRBJ2-3; 7 bases align to TRBD1. Germline CDR1 is DFQATT and CDR2 is SNEGSKA (reference sequence). The CDR3 length is 14 residues. J lost 0 bases, V lost 5 bases, and 5 bases had no gene match. DNA of the CDR3: TGCAGTGCTGAACCGGGACAGAGCACAGATACGCAGTATTTT. Translating gives CSAEPGQSTDTQYF.

The rearrangement links TRBV3-1 to TRBJ2-7; TRBD1 aligns across 11 bases. V shed 3 bases and J 3 bases; nucleotides not matched to a gene: 4. The germline V gene encodes CDR1 LGHDT and CDR2 YNNKEL (reference sequence). CDR3 length: 15 amino acids. CDR3 in amino acids: CASSQKDRGLYEQYF. In DNA, the CDR3 is TGTGCCAGCAGCCAGAAGGACAGGGGGCTCTACGAGCAGTACTTC.

This clonotype showed up many times. The chain recombines TRBV18 with TRBJ2-3; weak D call: TRBD1 (6 bases). V lost 0 bases and J lost 4, with 11 bases in between. The CDR3 totals 15 residues. Germline V gives CDR1 KGHSH, CDR2 LQKENI. The CDR3 loop reads CASSPPPRGSDTQYF. CDR3 DNA sequence: TGTGCCAGCTCACCACCCCCCAGGGGTTCAGATACGCAGTATTTT.

A few counts support this clonotype. Written as DNA, the CDR3 is TGTGCCAGCAGCCAAGTTACTAGCGGTTACAATGAGCAGTTCTTC. Translation: CASSQVTSGYNEQFF. The chain couples TRBV3-1 to TRBJ2-1; TRBD2 matches at 8 bases. The germline V gene has CDR1 LGHDT and CDR2 YNNKEL (reference sequence). CDR3 size: 15 residues. V shed 1 base, J shed 4 bases, and the junction held 3 bases outside the gene matches.

The V and J genes are TRBV28 and TRBJ2-1, with a weak D call TRBD1 (6 bases). Trimming stripped 7 bases from V and 6 bases from J, with 10 bases between. This CDR3 region has 12 residues. CDR1 and CDR2 from the germline V gene are MDHEN and SYDVKM. The CDR3 protein is CASTGQSNEQFF. DNA of the CDR3: TGTGCCAGCACAGGACAGTCCAATGAGCAGTTCTTC.

This clonotype appeared many times. This chain links TRBV7-2 with TRBJ2-1; D is undetermined. Looked up from germline, CDR1 is SGHTA and CDR2 is FQGNSA. V dropped 1 base and J dropped 13 bases, with 11 bases sitting between them. The CDR3 loop spans 12 amino acids. In nucleotides, the CDR3 is TGTGCCAGCAGCTTAGAGGGCGTCGATCAGTTCTTC. Residues: CASSLEGVDQFF.

The V and J genes are TRBV9 and TRBJ1-1, with no clear D. The V gene lost 3 bases and the J gene lost 1 base, with 16 bases spanning the gap. Germline V lookup: CDR1 SGDLS, CDR2 YYNGEE. The CDR3 consists of 16 residues. The CDR3 coding sequence is TGTGCCAGCAGCGACAATGGGCGGATTTCGAACACTGAAGCTTTCTTT. This codes for CASSDNGRISNTEAFF.

A few counts support this clonotype. The V call is TRBV20-1, the J call TRBJ2-3; 10 bases fit TRBD2. Germline loops: CDR1 DFQATT, CDR2 SNEGSKA (reference sequence). The CDR3 extends over 13 amino acids. The CDR3 here is CGGLADYTDTQYF. DNA for the CDR3: TGCGGAGGACTAGCGGATTATACAGATACGCAGTATTTT.

This clonotype was observed a handful of times. This chain uses TRBV5-1 with TRBJ1-1; 7 nucleotides align to TRBD1. Per the germline V gene, CDR1 is SGHRS and CDR2 is YFSETQ. The CDR3 is 15 amino acids. Trimming took 3 bases from V and 5 from J; bases not matched to a gene: 10. The CDR3 nucleotides are TGCGCCAGCAGCTCAACAGGGGTCGCGGAGACTGAAGCTTTCTTT. Amino acid sequence: CASSSTGVAETEAFF.

This clonotype was seen repeatedly, ten times or more. The chain is built from TRBV5-1 and TRBJ2-2; possible D gene TRBD2, 5 bases. This CDR3 region has 13 residues. With 7 bases removed from V and 3 bases from J, the gap between germline ends came to 10 bases. Looked up from germline, CDR1 is SGHRS and CDR2 is YFSETQ. CDR3 DNA sequence: TGCGCCAGCCGATGGACTGACACCGGGGAGCTGTTTTTT. Translation gives CASRWTDTGELFF.

This clonotype was recorded only once. V is TRBV7-9 and J is TRBJ2-7, with 10 bases fitting TRBD2. This CDR3 contains 17 residues. Germline CDR1 is SEHNR and CDR2 is FQNEAQ (reference sequence). The V and J ends lost 2 bases and 6 bases, in that order; junction bases with no gene match: 13. CDR3: CASSLTLAGVSVLEQYF. The CDR3 nucleotides are TGTGCCAGCAGCTTAACCCTAGCGGGAGTTTCCGTGCTCGAGCAGTACTTC. The full variable domain, completed using reference TRBV7-9 and TRBJ2-7, is DTGVSQNPRHKITKRGQNVTFRCDPISEHNRLYWYRQTLGQGPEFLTYFQNEAQLEKSRLLSDRFSAERPKGSFSTLEIQRTEQGDSAMYLCASSLTLAGVSVLEQYFGPGTRLTVT.

This clonotype appeared a few times. At one end, the junction sequence differs from germline, possibly due to a read error. The chain couples TRBV19 to TRBJ2-2; tentatively, D is TRBD1 or TRBD2 (5 bases each). The germline V gene has CDR1 LNHDA and CDR2 SQIVND (reference sequence). This CDR3 is 15 amino acids long. The DNA of the CDR3 is TGTGCCAGTACCCTGGTTAGCTTTGGGGACGGGGAGCTGTCTTTT. Translating it yields CASTLVSFGDGELSF.

There are many counts of this clonotype. The CDR3 coding sequence is TGTGCCAGCAGCTTAGGCTATGACATCTCGCCTTTGAACACTGAAGCTTTCTTT. Its protein product is CASSLGYDISPLNTEAFF. The chain carries TRBV11-2 and TRBJ1-1; D is unresolved. Germline V gene lookup returns CDR1 SGHAT and CDR2 FQNNGV. CDR3 length: 18 residues. V lost 1 base and J lost 0, with 18 bases in between.

This clonotype has at least ten counts. V and J are TRBV6-2 or TRBV6-3 and TRBJ2-3, with 8 nucleotides matching TRBD1. The germline CDR1 and CDR2 sequences are MNHEY and SVGEGT. The ends lost 8 bases at V and 3 bases at J; junction bases unmatched: 4. This CDR3 is 13 amino acids long. CDR3 DNA: TGTGCCAGCTGGACAGGGTGGACAGATACGCAGTATTTT. Its translation: CASWTGWTDTQYF.

This clonotype has more than one count but fewer than ten. CDR3 sequence: CASSQDSSPDQPQHF. CDR3 sequence (DNA): TGCGCCAGCAGCCAAGATAGCTCGCCAGACCAGCCCCAGCATTTT. The V call is TRBV4-1, the J call TRBJ1-5, with D hard to call. Germline V CDR1 and CDR2: MGHRA, YSYEKL. V lost 0 bases to trimming and J lost 7 bases, with 13 bases between them. The CDR3 loop spans 15 amino acids.

The V and J genes are TRBV24-1 and TRBJ1-5; tentative D call: TRBD1 (6 bases). V was pared by 3 bases and J by 0 bases, with 14 bases between. The CDR3 contains 17 residues. Germline CDR1 is KGHDR and CDR2 is SFDVKD. Here the CDR3 DNA reads TGTGCCACCAGTGATGCCAGGGGTCCCTATAGCAATCAGCCCCAGCATTTT. It is translated as CATSDARGPYSNQPQHF.

This clonotype was seen ten or more times. V is TRBV28 and J is TRBJ1-1, with D hard to call. V shed 6 bases and J shed 1 base, with 12 bases lying between them. Germline V gives CDR1 MDHEN, CDR2 SYDVKM. The CDR3 runs 14 residues. The CDR3 reads CASSSGVPNTEAFF. The CDR3 DNA follows: TGTGCCAGCAGCTCCGGGGTTCCGAACACTGAAGCTTTCTTT.

The rearrangement links TRBV28 to TRBJ1-2; tentative D call: TRBD1 (5 bases). CDR1 and CDR2 (germline): MDHEN, SYDVKM. V dropped 10 bases and J dropped 7 bases, with 19 bases sitting between them. The length of the CDR3 is 13 residues. CDR3 sequence reads: CATSTGDSGGYTF. In DNA, the CDR3 is TGTGCCACTTCCACGGGGGATTCGGGTGGCTACACCTTC.

The chain couples TRBV7-4 to TRBJ2-1; D is tentatively TRBD1 or TRBD2 (5 bases each). CDR3 length equals 13 residues. The V end was cut by 7 bases, the J end by 9 bases, with 16 bases between. Germline V CDR1 and CDR2: SGHVT, SQSDAQ. The CDR3 sequence: CASNPEGYGEQFF. As DNA, the CDR3 is TGTGCCAGCAACCCAGAGGGGTACGGTGAGCAGTTCTTC.

This clonotype was detected a few times. The chain has TRBV12-3 or TRBV12-4 and TRBJ1-2; possibly TRBD1 for D (5 bases). Trimming took off 7 bases at V and 5 bases at J, with 26 bases between the two ends. This CDR3 region has 17 residues. In DNA, the CDR3 is TGTGCCAGCATTTACTCCCTCGGGGGGGTTCCATCGTATGGCTACACCTTC. Protein sequence: CASIYSLGGVPSYGYTF.

This clonotype came up a few times. The gene calls are TRBV7-2 and TRBJ2-7; TRBD2 aligns across 14 bases. CDR3 size: 16 residues. J was trimmed by 4 bases and V by 5 bases; bases with no gene match: 7. Germline-derived CDR1 and CDR2 are SGHTA and FQGNSA. CDR3 bases: TGTGCCAGCAGCCTAGGACTAGCGGGGGGCCCATACGAGCAGTACTTC. Its translation is CASSLGLAGGPYEQYF.

This clonotype occurred many times. J is TRBJ1-2 and V is TRBV20-1; no clear D gene. Germline values: CDR1 DFQATT, CDR2 SNEGSKA (reference sequence). This CDR3 region has 11 residues. V was cut by 6 bases and J by 5 bases, with 10 bases left in between. The CDR3 region is CSAPTDYGYTF. The CDR3 region has the DNA TGCAGTGCCCCGACCGATTATGGCTACACCTTC.

The V gene is TRBV6-1, the J gene TRBJ2-1; a weak D match, TRBD1 (6 bases). The germline V gene has CDR1 MNHNS and CDR2 SASEGT. Trimming removed 5 bases from V and 8 bases from J, with 22 bases in between. This CDR3 region has 16 residues. CDR3 region: CASSSGAENKLDEQFF. CDR3 in DNA: TGTGCCAGCAGTTCAGGGGCAGAGAATAAGTTGGATGAGCAGTTCTTC.

This clonotype was counted a few times. J is TRBJ2-7 and V is TRBV11-2; 8 bases map to TRBD2. Germline CDR1 SGHAT, CDR2 FQNNGV. J gave up 8 bases and V 5 bases, and 17 bases lay outside the gene matches. The CDR3 runs to 16 residues. The CDR3 protein is CASSPDPSGRVYQQYF. The CDR3 DNA sequence: TGTGCCAGCAGCCCCGATCCGAGCGGGAGAGTCTATCAGCAGTACTTC.

This clonotype showed up many times. The rearrangement links TRBV28 to TRBJ2-4; possibly TRBD1 for D (8 bases). Trimming cost V 5 bases and J 7 bases, with 18 bases left between them. Germline CDR1 and CDR2: MDHEN and SYDVKM. The length of the CDR3 is 15 residues. The CDR3 protein is CASSIYRGGLNIQYF. The CDR3 DNA reads as TGTGCCAGCAGTATATACAGGGGGGGTTTGAACATTCAGTACTTC.